This T cell receptor (beta chain) was identified during a study of blood T cell repertoires in COVID-19. Study at large: Some COVID-19 samples were acute and others convalescent; all came from the United States, Italy and Spain.

Seattle researchers signed up patients amid active infection and tracked them longitudinally. Clones were read by immunoSEQ multiplex PCR, and TCRdb kept only the in-frame ones, dropping some. The data show about 230,000 clones, with 80% to 90% seen just once and 6.5% to 9% held by the top ten. Sequencing was done on a sample of peripheral blood. The sequence was obtained from a woman of 80 years or more with COVID-19, enrolled during active disease.

The CDR3 DNA follows: TGTGCCAGCAGTTACCTCTCTTATGAGCAGTTCTTC. Protein product: CASSYLSYEQFF. This chain joins TRBV6-2 or TRBV6-3 and TRBJ2-1; D remains unclear. From germline, CDR1 is MNHEY and CDR2 SVGEGT. The CDR3 is 12 amino acids. Between the trimmed V and J ends, which lost 2 bases and 8 bases, there was a span of 7 bases.